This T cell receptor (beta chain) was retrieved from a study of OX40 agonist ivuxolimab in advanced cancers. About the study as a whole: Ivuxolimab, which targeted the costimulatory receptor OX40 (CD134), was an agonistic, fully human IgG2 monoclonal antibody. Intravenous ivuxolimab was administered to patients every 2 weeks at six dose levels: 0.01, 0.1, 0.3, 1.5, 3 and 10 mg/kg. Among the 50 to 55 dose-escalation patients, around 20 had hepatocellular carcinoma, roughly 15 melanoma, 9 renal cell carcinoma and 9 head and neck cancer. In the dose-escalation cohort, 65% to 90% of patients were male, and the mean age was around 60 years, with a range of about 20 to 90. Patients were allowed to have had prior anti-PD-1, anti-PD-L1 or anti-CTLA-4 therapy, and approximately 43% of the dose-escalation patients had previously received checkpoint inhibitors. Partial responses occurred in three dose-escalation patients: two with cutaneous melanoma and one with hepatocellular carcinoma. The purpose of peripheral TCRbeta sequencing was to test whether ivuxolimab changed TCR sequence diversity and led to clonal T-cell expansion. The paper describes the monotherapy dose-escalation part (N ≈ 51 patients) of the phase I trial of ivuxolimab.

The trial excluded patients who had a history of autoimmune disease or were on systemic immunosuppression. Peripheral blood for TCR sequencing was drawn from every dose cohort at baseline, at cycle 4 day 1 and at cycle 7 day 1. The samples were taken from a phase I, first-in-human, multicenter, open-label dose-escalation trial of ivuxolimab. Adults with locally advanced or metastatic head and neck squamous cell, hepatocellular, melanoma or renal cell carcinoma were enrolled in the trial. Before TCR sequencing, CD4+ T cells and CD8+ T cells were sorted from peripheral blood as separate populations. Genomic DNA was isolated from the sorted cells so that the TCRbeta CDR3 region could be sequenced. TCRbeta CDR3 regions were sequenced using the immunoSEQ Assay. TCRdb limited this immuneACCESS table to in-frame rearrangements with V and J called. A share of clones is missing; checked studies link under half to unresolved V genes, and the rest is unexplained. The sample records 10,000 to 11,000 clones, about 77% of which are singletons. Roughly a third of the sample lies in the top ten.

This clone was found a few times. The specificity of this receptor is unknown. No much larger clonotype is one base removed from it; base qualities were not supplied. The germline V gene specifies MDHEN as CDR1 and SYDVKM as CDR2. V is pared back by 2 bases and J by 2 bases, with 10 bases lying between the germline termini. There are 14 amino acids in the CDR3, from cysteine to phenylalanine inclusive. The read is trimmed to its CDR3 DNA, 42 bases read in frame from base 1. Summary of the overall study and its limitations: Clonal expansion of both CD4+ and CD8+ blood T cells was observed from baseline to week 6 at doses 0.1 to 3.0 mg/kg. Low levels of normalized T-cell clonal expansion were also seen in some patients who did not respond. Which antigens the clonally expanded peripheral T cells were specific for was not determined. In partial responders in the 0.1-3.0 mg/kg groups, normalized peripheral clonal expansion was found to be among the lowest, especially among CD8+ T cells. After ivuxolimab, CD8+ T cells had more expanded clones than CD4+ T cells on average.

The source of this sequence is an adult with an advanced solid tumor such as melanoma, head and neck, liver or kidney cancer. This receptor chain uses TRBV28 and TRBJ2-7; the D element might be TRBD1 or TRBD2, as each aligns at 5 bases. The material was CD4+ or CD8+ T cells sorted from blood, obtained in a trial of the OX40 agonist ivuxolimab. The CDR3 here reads CASSLRGVAYEQYF. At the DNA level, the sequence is TGTGCCAGCAGTTTAAGAGGGGTGGCCTACGAGCAGTACTTC.